The sequence of this T cell receptor (beta chain) was determined in a study of control samples from healthy donors and cancer patients. This CDR3 comprises 14 residues. Germline loops: CDR1 SGHRS, CDR2 YFSETQ. Trimming pared 0 bases from V and 8 bases from J, leaving 14 bases between. Assay used: immunoSEQ multiplex PCR; TCRdb lists only in-frame clones, some missing. The sample records 150,000 to 200,000 clones, around 91% being singletons. This receptor was identified in a woman aged 50 to 60 in good health. This chain uses TRBV5-1 with TRBJ1-2, with D unresolved. The sample consisted of blood. CDR3 sequence reads: CASSLDSGEGGYTF. CDR3 coding DNA: TGCGCCAGCAGCTTGGATTCTGGGGAGGGAGGCTACACCTTC.